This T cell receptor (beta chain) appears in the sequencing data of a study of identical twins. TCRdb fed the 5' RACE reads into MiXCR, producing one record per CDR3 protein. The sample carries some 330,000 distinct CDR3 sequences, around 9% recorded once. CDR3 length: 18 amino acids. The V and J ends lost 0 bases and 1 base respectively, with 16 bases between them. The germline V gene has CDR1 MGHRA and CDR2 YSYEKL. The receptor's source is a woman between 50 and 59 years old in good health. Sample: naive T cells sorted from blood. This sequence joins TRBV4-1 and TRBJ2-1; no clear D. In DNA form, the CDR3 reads TGCGCCAGCAGCCAAGAAGGGTCTGGGCTACGGTCCTACAATGAGCAGTTCTTC. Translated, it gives CASSQEGSGLRSYNEQFF.